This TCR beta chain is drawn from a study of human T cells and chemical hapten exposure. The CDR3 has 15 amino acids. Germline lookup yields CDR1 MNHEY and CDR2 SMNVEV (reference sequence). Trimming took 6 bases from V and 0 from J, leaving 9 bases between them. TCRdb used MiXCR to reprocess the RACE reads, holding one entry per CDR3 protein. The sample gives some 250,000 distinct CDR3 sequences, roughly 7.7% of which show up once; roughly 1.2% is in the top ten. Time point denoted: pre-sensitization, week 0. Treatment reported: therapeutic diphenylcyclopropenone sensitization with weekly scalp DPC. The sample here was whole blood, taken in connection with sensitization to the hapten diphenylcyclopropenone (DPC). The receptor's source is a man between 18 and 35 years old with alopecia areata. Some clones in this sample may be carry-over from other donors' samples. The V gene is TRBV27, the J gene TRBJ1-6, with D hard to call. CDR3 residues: CASRFWSSYNSPLHF. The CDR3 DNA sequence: TGTGCCAGCAGGTTCTGGAGCTCCTATAATTCACCCCTCCACTTT.